One and the same sample provided the 20 T cell receptor beta chains below, sequenced in a study of cytomegalovirus exposure and HLA in healthy donors. The PCR ran on 60 Vbeta and 13 Jbeta primers. Repertoires were generated with immunoSEQ multiplex PCR, while TCRdb's copy carries only in-frame clones and drops some. The repertoire holds some 110,000 clones, around 80% seen once, with approximately 3.7% in the top ten. The material sequenced was PBMCs. These receptors all come from a man aged 55 to 69 in good health and CMV-seronegative.

The rearrangement links TRBV2 to TRBJ2-5; 7 bases fit TRBD1. CDR3 length: 15 residues. In germline, CDR1 is SNHLY, CDR2 FYNNEI. With V trimmed by 7 bases and J by 5 bases, 13 bases remained unmatched. For the CDR3, the DNA is TGTGCCAGCAACCTCGGGACAGAGGGACGGGAGACCCAGTACTTC. Protein product: CASNLGTEGRETQYF.

The rearrangement links TRBV10-3 to TRBJ2-7; possible D gene TRBD1, 6 bases. Germline CDR1 and CDR2: ENHRY and SYGVKD. The CDR3 sequence is 15 residues long. V was trimmed by 0 bases and J by 0 bases, leaving 9 bases between them. CDR3 DNA: TGTGCCATCAGTGAGTCGGAAGGGGGCTCCTACGAGCAGTACTTC. It specifies CAISESEGGSYEQYF.

V usage is TRBV7-9 and J usage is TRBJ1-4; possibly TRBD1 for D (5 bases). This CDR3 is 18 amino acids long. Germline CDR1 SEHNR, CDR2 FQNEAQ (reference sequence). The V gene lost 3 bases and the J gene lost 0 bases, with 17 bases spanning the gap. DNA of the CDR3: TGTGCCAGCAGCTTCCGACCAAGGACACTCACAACTAATGAAAAACTGTTTTTT. Protein product: CASSFRPRTLTTNEKLFF.

The chain joins TRBV6-5 to TRBJ2-3, with TRBD2 identical over 8 bases. The CDR3 is made up of 16 amino acids. V lost 4 bases and J lost 2; bases outside the gene matches: 8. Germline V gene sequence: CDR1 MNHEY, CDR2 SVGAGI. Written as DNA, the CDR3 is TGTGCCAGCAGTTCTGGGACGGGGGGGGTCACAGATACGCAGTATTTT. It is translated as CASSSGTGGVTDTQYF.

The genes are TRBV2 and TRBJ1-5, with 9 bases fitting TRBD1. V dropped 8 bases and J dropped 5; count of bases not matched to a gene: 4. Per the germline V gene, CDR1 is SNHLY and CDR2 is FYNNEI. The CDR3 has 13 residues. The CDR3 spells CASDRDRDQPQHF. CDR3 sequence (DNA): TGTGCCAGCGACCGGGACAGGGATCAGCCCCAGCATTTT. Combining the CDR3 with reference TRBV2 and TRBJ1-5 gives the whole variable domain EPEVTQTPSHQVTQMGQEVILRCVPISNHLYFYWYRQILGQKVEFLVSFYNNEISEKSEIFDDQFSVERPDGSNFTLKIRSTKLEDSAMYFCASDRDRDQPQHFGDGTRLSIL.

This chain links TRBV7-2 with TRBJ1-5, with 7 bases that match TRBD1. The CDR3 length is 18 residues. Trimming removed 5 bases from V and 0 bases from J; junction bases left unmatched: 13. CDR1 is SGHTA, CDR2 FQGNSA, per germline. CDR3 nucleotide sequence: TGTGCCAGCAGCCCCCAGGGGGGTGGGGGGTTTAGCAATCAGCCCCAGCATTTT. This sequence encodes CASSPQGGGGFSNQPQHF.

The chain employs TRBV5-1 and TRBJ2-5, with D possibly TRBD1 on 5 matching bases. The V and J ends lost 3 bases and 2 bases respectively, with 14 bases between them. Germline assignment: CDR1 SGHRS and CDR2 YFSETQ. This CDR3 comprises 15 residues. CDR3 region: CASSWKLTDQETQYF. The CDR3 DNA reads TGCGCCAGCAGCTGGAAACTGACAGATCAAGAGACCCAGTACTTC. Looking up the rest from reference TRBV5-1 and TRBJ2-5 gives the full variable domain: KAGVTQTPRYLIKTRGQQVTLSCSPISGHRSVSWYQQTPGQGLQFLFEYFSETQRNKGNFPGRFSGRQFSNSRSEMNVSTLELGDSALYLCASSWKLTDQETQYFGPGTRLLVL.

The rearrangement uses TRBV7-2 and TRBJ2-7, with D tentatively TRBD1 (5 bases). Germline V lookup: CDR1 SGHTA, CDR2 FQGNSA. Trimming took 6 bases from V and 3 from J, leaving 12 bases between them. This CDR3 is built from 13 residues. In DNA, the CDR3 is TGTGCCAGCAGATTGACAGTTTACTACGAGCAGTACGTC. As protein: CASRLTVYYEQYV.

The chain carries TRBV9 and TRBJ1-4; TRBD1 is a possible D gene (6 bases). The germline gives CDR1 SGDLS, CDR2 YYNGEE. The CDR3 has 15 residues. Trimming removed 4 bases from V and 4 bases from J, with 14 bases in between. DNA of the CDR3: TGTGCCAGCAGCTTGAGTACAGGGTTTAATGAAAAACTGTTTTTT. It specifies CASSLSTGFNEKLFF.

This rearrangement joins TRBV30 to TRBJ1-1; the D gene is possibly TRBD1 (6 bases). V dropped 0 bases and J dropped 7 bases, with 9 bases sitting between them. Germline CDR1 and CDR2: GTSNPN and SVGIG (reference sequence). CDR3 size: 12 residues. CDR3 nucleotides: TGTGCCTGGAGTGTACAGGGAATTGAAGCTTTCTTT. It codes for CAWSVQGIEAFF.

The genes are TRBV5-1 and TRBJ2-1; TRBD2 matches at 14 bases. V lost 4 bases, J lost 0 bases, and 9 bases stayed unmatched. The CDR3 loop spans 19 amino acids. In germline, CDR1 is SGHRS, CDR2 YFSETQ. CDR3 nucleotides: TGCGCCAGCAGCGGGACTAGCGGGGGATCCGTGAGCTCCTACAATGAGCAGTTCTTC. It yields the protein CASSGTSGGSVSSYNEQFF.

To note about this clone: The junction departs from the called germline gene at one end, perhaps through a read error. The chain couples TRBV28 to TRBJ2-2, with TRBD2 matching 11 bases. Germline CDR1 and CDR2: MDHEN and SYDVKM. This CDR3 is built from 15 residues. DNA for the CDR3: TGTGCCAGCAGTCCCGGGACTAGCGGTACCGGAGAGCTGTTTTTT. Its protein is CASSPGTSGTGELFF.

J is TRBJ1-5 and V is TRBV28; 8 bases are shared with TRBD1. The germline CDR1 and CDR2 sequences are MDHEN and SYDVKM. This CDR3 region has 15 residues. The ends lost 5 bases at V and 4 bases at J; junction bases unmatched: 7. The CDR3 sequence: CASSGQGVGNQPQHF. The CDR3 nucleotides read TGTGCCAGCAGTGGACAGGGCGTAGGAAATCAGCCCCAGCATTTT.

The V call is TRBV6-6, the J call TRBJ2-1, with 9 bases aligning to TRBD1. The CDR3 totals 15 residues. J was trimmed by 6 bases and V by 5 bases; bases with no gene match: 8. CDR1 MNHNY and CDR2 SVGAGI come from the germline V gene (reference sequence). This chain's CDR3 is CASSATGTGLNEQFF. CDR3 sequence (DNA): TGTGCCAGCAGTGCAACCGGGACAGGGCTCAATGAGCAGTTCTTC.

This chain joins TRBV6-1 and TRBJ2-6, with a tentative D call TRBD1 (6 bases). V lost 1 base and J 2 bases, leaving 12 bases between the germline ends. This CDR3 has 17 residues. The germline CDR1 and CDR2 sequences are MNHNS and SASEGT. The CDR3 loop reads CASSEVGGKAGANVLTF. As DNA, the CDR3 is TGTGCCAGCAGTGAAGTAGGGGGAAAGGCTGGGGCCAACGTCCTGACTTTC.

This clone has only a few counts. The chain carries TRBV9 and TRBJ1-2; 9 positions agree with TRBD1. This CDR3 region has 15 residues. From germline, CDR1 is SGDLS and CDR2 YYNGEE. J lost 2 bases, V lost 4 bases, and 6 bases had no gene match. The CDR3 protein is CASSPNRGPNYGYTF. DNA for the CDR3: TGTGCCAGCAGCCCAAACAGGGGGCCGAACTATGGCTACACCTTC.

This clone was observed a single time. The chain has TRBV28 and TRBJ1-5; possible D gene TRBD1, 6 bases. Germline CDR1 is MDHEN and CDR2 is SYDVKM. With 5 bases removed from V and 9 bases from J, the gap between germline ends came to 20 bases. The CDR3 runs 15 residues. This CDR3 reads CASSLQGSGLWPQHF. The CDR3 bases are TGTGCCAGCAGTCTTCAGGGGAGCGGACTTTGGCCCCAGCATTTT.

The rearrangement links TRBV9 to TRBJ2-2; TRBD2 agrees at 7 bases. The V gene end was trimmed by 6 bases and the J gene end by 4 bases; junction bases not matched to a gene: 12. CDR1 is SGDLS, CDR2 YYNGEE, per germline. This CDR3 is 16 amino acids long. The CDR3 region has the DNA TGTGCCAGCACCACATCCGGGGGGTCGGGCACCGGGGAGCTGTTTTTT. Encoded protein: CASTTSGGSGTGELFF.

The chain joins TRBV2 to TRBJ2-1, with TRBD2 matching 8 bases. CDR1 and CDR2 from the germline V gene are SNHLY and FYNNEI. CDR3 length: 14 amino acids. The ends lost 9 bases at V and 10 bases at J; junction bases unmatched: 14. CDR3 amino acids: CARGYSGAAGEQFF. CDR3 bases: TGTGCCAGGGGTTATAGCGGGGCTGCCGGAGAGCAGTTCTTC.

The V and J genes are TRBV7-9 and TRBJ1-6, with TRBD1 identical over 8 bases. Trimming at V came to 6 bases and at J to 9 bases, leaving 7 bases not matched to a gene. The CDR3 spans 14 residues. Per germline, CDR1 SEHNR and CDR2 FQNEAQ (reference sequence). The CDR3 DNA sequence: TGTGCCAGCAGTCCCGGGACAGGCTCTTCACCCCTCCACTTT. Amino acids: CASSPGTGSSPLHF.